One and the same sample provided the 8 T cell receptor beta chains below, sequenced in a study of T cell responses to AZD1222 COVID-19 vaccine. The assay was immunoSEQ multiplex PCR, and TCRdb's table has in-frame clones only and misses some. The table includes roughly 130,000 clones, about nine tenths detected once. The sequences come from peripheral blood, collected on day 0 of AZD1222 vaccination. The receptors here all came from an adult in good health.

This rearrangement joins TRBV5-1 to TRBJ2-7; 10 bases are shared with TRBD1. J lost 1 base, V lost 3 bases, and 16 bases had no gene match. Germline CDR1 is SGHRS and CDR2 is YFSETQ. The CDR3 has 19 amino acids. The CDR3 spells CASSSLGTGVTRRSYEQYF. In DNA form, the CDR3 reads TGCGCCAGCAGCTCGCTAGGGACAGGGGTAACCCGTCGATCCTACGAGCAGTACTTC.

V gene TRBV4-2 combines with J gene TRBJ2-3, with D possibly TRBD2 on 5 matching bases. The CDR3 runs 13 residues. The V end was cut by 0 bases, the J end by 5 bases, with 6 bases between. Germline CDR1 and CDR2: LGHNA and YNFKEQ. DNA for the CDR3: TGTGCCAGCAGCCAAGAAGAGGGAGATACGCAGTATTTT. This encodes CASSQEEGDTQYF.

The J gene is TRBJ2-7, the V gene TRBV11-2, with TRBD2 matching 11 bases. The V gene's germline CDR1 is SGHAT and CDR2 FQNNGV. CDR3 length: 15 amino acids. With V trimmed by 3 bases and J by 5 bases, 6 bases remained unmatched. The CDR3: CASSFSGGAKNEQYF. CDR3 bases: TGTGCCAGCAGCTTTAGCGGGGGGGCGAAAAACGAGCAGTACTTC.

V gene TRBV5-1 combines with J gene TRBJ1-1, with unresolved D. This CDR3 region has 14 residues. Germline loops: CDR1 SGHRS, CDR2 YFSETQ. V lost 4 bases, J lost 7 bases, and 17 bases lay in between. This CDR3 is CASSPPGQQYEAFF. The CDR3 DNA is TGCGCCAGCAGCCCCCCCGGGCAGCAATATGAAGCTTTCTTT.

The V and J genes are TRBV5-1 and TRBJ1-6, with 8 bases fitting TRBD1. Germline V gene sequence: CDR1 SGHRS, CDR2 YFSETQ. This CDR3 contains 15 residues. Trimming cost V 4 bases and J 7 bases; bases outside gene matches: 7. CDR3 nucleotides: TGCGCCAGCAGCCCGGACGGACAGGGAAATTCACCCCTCCACTTT. This gives the protein CASSPDGQGNSPLHF.

V is TRBV3-1 (or the pseudogene TRBV3-2) and J is TRBJ1-6; D remains ambiguous. Between the trimmed V and J ends, which lost 4 bases and 11 bases, there was a span of 9 bases. Germline-derived CDR1 and CDR2 are LGHDT and YNNKEL (reference sequence). The CDR3 totals 12 residues. The chain's CDR3 is CASSLPRAPLHF. The CDR3 nucleotides are TGTGCCAGCAGCCTCCCTCGAGCACCCCTCCACTTT.

The J gene is TRBJ1-2, the V gene TRBV6-2 or TRBV6-3, with D unclear. CDR3 length equals 13 residues. In germline, CDR1 is MNHEY, CDR2 SVGEGT. The V end lost 5 bases, the J end lost 5 bases, and 12 bases lay between the germline ends. Written as DNA, the CDR3 is TGTGCCAGCAGTGAGACACCCCCTTATGGCTACACCTTC. Protein product: CASSETPPYGYTF.

This chain uses TRBV12-3 or TRBV12-4 with TRBJ2-5; tentative D call: TRBD2 (5 bases). The V end was cut by 4 bases, the J end by 5 bases, with 5 bases between. The CDR3 totals 11 residues. This CDR3 reads CASSWRETQYF. The CDR3 DNA sequence: TGTGCCAGCAGTTGGAGGGAGACCCAGTACTTC.